This record looks at one TCR beta chain sequence and its context. Its antigen remains unknown. This specimen belongs to a study of cytomegalovirus exposure and HLA in healthy donors. Regarding the study as a whole: Most TCR sequences showed up rarely, but some public TCRs showed up in many donors. The investigators catalogued some 160 TCR beta chains as cytomegalovirus-associated.

The CDR3 has 16 residues. The trim removed 3 bases at V and 0 bases at J, leaving 7 bases unmatched. Germline CDR1 reads WSHSY; CDR2 reads SAAADI. Assay used: immunoSEQ multiplex PCR; TCRdb lists only in-frame clones, some missing. The sample yields fewer than 150,000 clones, 88% seen once. The source is a man aged 25-45 years in good health and CMV-seronegative. This rearrangement joins TRBV10-2 to TRBJ2-5, with 7 bases identical to TRBD2. The sequenced sample consisted of PBMCs. The CDR3 protein is CASSDRERGNQETQYF. The CDR3 coding sequence is TGCGCCAGCAGTGACAGGGAGCGGGGCAACCAAGAGACCCAGTACTTC.